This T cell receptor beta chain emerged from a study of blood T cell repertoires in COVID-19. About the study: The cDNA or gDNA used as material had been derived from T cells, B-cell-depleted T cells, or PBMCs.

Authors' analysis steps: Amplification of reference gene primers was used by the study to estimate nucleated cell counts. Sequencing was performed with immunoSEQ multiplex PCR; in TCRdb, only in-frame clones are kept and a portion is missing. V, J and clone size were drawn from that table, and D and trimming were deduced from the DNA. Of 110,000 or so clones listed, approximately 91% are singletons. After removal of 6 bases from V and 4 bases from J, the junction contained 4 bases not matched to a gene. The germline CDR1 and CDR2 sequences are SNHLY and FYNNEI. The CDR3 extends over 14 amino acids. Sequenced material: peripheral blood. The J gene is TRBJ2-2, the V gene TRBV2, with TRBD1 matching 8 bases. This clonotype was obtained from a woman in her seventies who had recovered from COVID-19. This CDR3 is CASRDRVITGELFF. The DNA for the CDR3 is TGTGCCAGCAGGGACAGGGTAATCACCGGGGAGCTGTTTTTT.